The rows below give T cell receptor beta chains drawn from one sample of a study of OX40 agonist ivuxolimab in advanced cancers. TCRdb keeps only in-frame clones here, not all; method: immunoSEQ multiplex PCR. The table includes tens of thousands of clones, roughly 83% detected once. The sample in question was CD4+ or CD8+ T cells sorted from blood, obtained in a trial of the OX40 agonist ivuxolimab. The origin of the receptors is an adult with an advanced solid tumor such as melanoma, head and neck, liver or kidney cancer. Each CDR3 is given with its conserved first and last residue. A D gene is named only where the DNA matches it firmly. Expanded clones get a size class; other rows say once, few or many, or leave the size out.

V gene	clone size	D gene	J gene	CDR3 protein	CDR3 DNA
TRBV7-2	-	TRBD1	TRBJ2-7	CASTSGQGFYEQYF	TGTGCCAGCACGTCTGGACAGGGTTTCTACGAGCAGTACTTC
TRBV5-4	-	TRBD1	TRBJ2-5	CASSFRGGDRGSETQYF	TGTGCCAGCAGCTTCCGGGGAGGGGACAGGGGATCCGAGACCCAGTACTTC
TRBV30	-	-	TRBJ1-1	CAWSVGGTEAFF	TGTGCCTGGAGCGTCGGGGGCACTGAAGCTTTCTTT
TRBV7-9	once	-	TRBJ2-1	CASSLNVNEQFF	TGTGCCAGCAGCTTAAACGTCAATGAGCAGTTCTTC
TRBV28	few	-	TRBJ1-3	CASSSLFLSGNTIYF	TGTGCCAGCAGCAGCCTATTCCTCTCTGGAAACACCATATATTTT
TRBV4-2	once	-	TRBJ2-6	CASSQGVGQSGANVLTF	TGTGCCAGCAGCCAAGGGGTAGGGCAGTCTGGGGCCAACGTCCTGACTTTC
TRBV6-5	once	-	TRBJ1-5	CASSYSNSNQPQHF	TGTGCCAGCAGTTACTCGAATAGCAATCAGCCCCAGCATTTT
TRBV19	once	TRBD1	TRBJ2-3	CASSTRDSYTDTQYF	TGTGCCAGTAGTACCCGGGACAGTTACACAGATACGCAGTATTTT
TRBV9	-	TRBD2	TRBJ2-3	CASSASGGASDTQYF	TGTGCCAGCAGCGCCAGCGGGGGGGCCTCAGATACGCAGTATTTT
TRBV6-4	-	-	TRBJ2-1	CASSDGALGEQFF	TGTGCCAGCAGTGACGGGGCGCTCGGTGAGCAGTTCTTC
TRBV6-5	-	TRBD2	TRBJ2-3	CASSYRGDTDTQYF	TGTGCCAGCAGTTACCGGGGGGACACAGATACGCAGTATTTT
TRBV27	-	-	TRBJ1-2	CASSFQGGGGYTF	TGTGCCAGCAGTTTCCAAGGGGGGGGTGGCTACACCTTC
TRBV5-1	-	-	TRBJ2-5	CASSLRMQMTETQYF	TGCGCCAGCAGCTTAAGGATGCAAATGACCGAGACCCAGTACTTC
TRBV5-1	-	-	TRBJ1-5	CASSLRGDSNQPQHF	TGCGCCAGCAGCTTGAGGGGGGATAGCAATCAGCCCCAGCATTTT